This entry lists 31 T cell receptor beta chains sequenced from one sample in a study of T cells in Graves' hyperthyroidism and ophthalmopathy. The investigators amplified TCR beta CDR3 regions from RNA transcripts. The HTBI primer set served for first-round RT-PCR of the TCR CDR3. TCRdb called the multiplex PCR reads again in MiXCR, with one record for every CDR3 protein. The sample holds a few hundred thousand distinct CDR3 sequences, more than 15% seen once. Sample: blood. All receptors come from a woman in her twenties or thirties with Graves' ophthalmopathy.

This clonotype occurred a few times. It may be a read error: a sequence one base away is much more abundant. This chain connects TRBV20-1 to TRBJ2-3; TRBD1 might be the D (6 bases). The J call is uncertain, as TRBJ1-5 better fits the DNA end. CDR1 DFQATT and CDR2 SNEGSKA come from the germline V gene (reference sequence). The CDR3 contains 16 residues. CDR3 loop: CSASELAGVRTDTQHF. CDR3 DNA sequence: TGCAGTGCTAGTGAACTAGCGGGAGTTAGGACAGATACGCAGCATTTT.

The table lists this clonotype with many counts. The genes are TRBV11-3 and TRBJ1-1; 7 nucleotides line up with TRBD1. V was clipped by 5 bases and J by 1 base; unmatched bases: 4. Germline V gene data show CDR1 as SGHNT and CDR2 as YENEEA. CDR3 length equals 14 residues. In DNA form, the CDR3 reads TGTGCCAGCAGCGAGACAGGGTCGAACACTGAAGCTTTCTTT. Its protein is CASSETGSNTEAFF.

This clonotype was counted at least ten times. The V gene is TRBV6-2 or TRBV6-3, the J gene TRBJ2-7, with D perhaps given as TRBD1 or TRBD2 (6 bases each). V lost 6 bases and J lost 0, with 15 bases in between. This CDR3 spans 15 amino acids. CDR1 and CDR2 (germline): MNHEY, SVGEGT. In DNA, the CDR3 is TGTGCCAGCAGCCTTCGGGGGCATAGCTCCTACGAGCAGTACTTC. Translating gives CASSLRGHSSYEQYF.

This clonotype came up a few times. The junction departs from the called germline gene at one end, perhaps through a read error. The chain uses TRBV28 and TRBJ2-2; D is perhaps TRBD1 (6 bases). The length of the CDR3 is 15 residues. Germline assignment: CDR1 MDHEN and CDR2 SYDVKM. As DNA, the CDR3 is TGTACCAGCAGTTCTTCACAGGGGAACACCGGGGAGCTGTTTTTT. This encodes CTSSSSQGNTGELFF.

There are many counts of this clonotype. J is TRBJ1-1 and V is TRBV5-5, with 8 bases fitting TRBD1. V trimming: 4 bases; J trimming: 6 bases; junction bases outside the gene matches: 8. CDR1 is SGHKS, CDR2 YYEKEE, per germline (reference sequence). This CDR3 region has 14 residues. CDR3 coding DNA: TGTGCCAGCAGCGAATTCAACAGGGGGTCTGAAGCTTTCTTT. Its protein product is CASSEFNRGSEAFF.

This clonotype was seen a few times. This chain's CDR3 is CASSPRPNQPQHF. In DNA, the CDR3 is TGCGCCAGCAGCCCGAGGCCTAATCAGCCCCAGCATTTT. The chain is built from TRBV5-1 and TRBJ1-5, with no clear D. Germline-derived CDR1 and CDR2 are SGHRS and YFSETQ. V lost 4 bases and J lost 4, with 9 bases in between. The length of the CDR3 is 13 residues.

This clonotype was seen ten or more times. The chain combines TRBV18 with TRBJ2-3; D could derive from TRBD1 or TRBD2 (6 bases each). Trimming took off 2 bases at V and 0 bases at J, with 9 bases between the two ends. Germline CDR1 is KGHSH and CDR2 is LQKENI. The CDR3 contains 15 residues. CDR3 amino acids: CASSPLGGSTDTQYF. Written as DNA, the CDR3 is TGTGCCAGCTCACCATTAGGGGGGAGCACAGATACGCAGTATTTT.

Many counts were recorded for this clonotype. The V gene is TRBV11-1, the J gene TRBJ2-7; TRBD1 is a possible D gene (6 bases). Germline CDR1 and CDR2: SGHAT and FQDESV (reference sequence). This CDR3 comprises 12 residues. Trimming shortened V by 5 bases and J by 8 bases, and 13 bases separated the two germline ends. The CDR3 coding sequence is TGTGCCAGCAGCCACAGACAGGTACAGCAGTACTTC. This gives the protein CASSHRQVQQYF.

The rearrangement joins TRBV20-1 to TRBJ2-1, with 8 bases aligning to TRBD2. The CDR3 is 15 amino acids. J gave up 4 bases and V 0 bases, and 5 bases lay outside the gene matches. The V gene's germline CDR1 is DFQATT and CDR2 SNEGSKA (reference sequence). CDR3 in amino acids: CSARDRGGAYNEQFF. The CDR3 nucleotides are TGCAGTGCTAGAGATCGGGGGGGGGCTTACAATGAGCAGTTCTTC.

On this clonotype: Sequence at one end of the junction differs from germline and may be a read error. The chain employs TRBV7-8 and TRBJ1-1; D unresolved. The length of the CDR3 is 11 residues. Germline V gene lookup returns CDR1 SGHVS and CDR2 FQNEAQ. CDR3 sequence: CASSPNSEAFF. CDR3 coding DNA: TGTGCCAGCAGTCCGAACAGTGAAGCTTTCTTT.

This clonotype was counted once. A much larger clone sits a single nucleotide away, making a read error possible. The chain combines TRBV7-9 with TRBJ2-7, with TRBD2 matching 10 bases. Trimming cost V 10 bases and J 3 bases; bases outside gene matches: 12. The V gene's germline CDR1 is SEHNR and CDR2 FQNEAQ (reference sequence). This CDR3 is built from 15 residues. The DNA of the CDR3 is TGTGCCAACAGTCCAAGCGGGAGGGCCCACTACGAGCAGTACTTC. Protein: CANSPSGRAHYEQYF.

The chain couples TRBV29-1 to TRBJ2-3; D ambiguous. V was clipped by 6 bases and J by 3 bases, with 22 bases between them. Germline CDR1 reads SQVTM; CDR2 reads ANQGSEA. The CDR3 runs to 16 residues. CDR3 nucleotide sequence: TGCAGCGTCGAACACTACACTGATTCCCCAACAGATACGCAGTATTTT. This gives the protein CSVEHYTDSPTDTQYF.

CDR3 protein: CASSILDAHEQYF. DNA of the CDR3: TGTGCCAGTAGTATCTTGGACGCCCACGAGCAGTACTTC. The chain has TRBV19 and TRBJ2-7; D is unclear. The CDR3 contains 13 residues. Trimming cost V 3 bases and J 5 bases, with 11 bases left between them. Germline V gives CDR1 LNHDA, CDR2 SQIVND (reference sequence). Full variable domain (outside the CDR3, taken from reference TRBV19 and TRBJ2-7): DGGITQSPKYLFRKEGQNVTLSCEQNLNHDAMYWYRQDPGQGLRLIYYSQIVNDFQKGDIAEGYSVSREKKESFPLTVTSAQKNPTAFYLCASSILDAHEQYFGPGTRLTVT.

J is TRBJ2-3 and V is TRBV24-1, with D possibly TRBD2 on 6 matching bases. V was clipped by 2 bases and J by 3 bases, with 14 bases between them. The V gene's germline CDR1 is KGHDR and CDR2 SFDVKD. The CDR3 covers 16 residues. In DNA, the CDR3 is TGTGCCACCAGTGATTCCTCGGGGGATCTGACAGATACGCAGTATTTT. Translated: CATSDSSGDLTDTQYF.

This clonotype was found many times. V and J are TRBV12-3 or TRBV12-4 and TRBJ2-2, with unresolved D. The V and J ends lost 6 bases and 4 bases respectively, with 6 bases between them. The length of the CDR3 is 12 residues. The CDR3 loop reads CASRPLTGELFF. For the CDR3, the DNA is TGTGCCAGCAGACCTCTCACCGGGGAGCTGTTTTTT.

J is TRBJ2-2 and V is TRBV7-3, with TRBD1 matching 7 bases. Unmatched junction bases numbered 11, after V lost 5 bases and J lost 5 bases. The CDR3 is 16 residues long. Germline loops: CDR1 SGHTA, CDR2 FQGTGA. As DNA, the CDR3 is TGTGCCAGCAGCGCCCAGGGGGACCTACCTACCGGGGAGCTGTTTTTT. Protein sequence: CASSAQGDLPTGELFF.

This clonotype showed up many times. This chain connects TRBV6-2 or TRBV6-3 to TRBJ1-1; 8 nucleotides match TRBD1. Losses at the gene ends were 5 bases for V and 5 bases for J; bases not matched to a gene: 7. This CDR3 spans 14 amino acids. Germline values: CDR1 MNHEY, CDR2 SVGEGT. CDR3: CASSPDRVGTEAFF. The CDR3 region has the DNA TGTGCCAGCAGTCCGGACAGGGTTGGGACTGAAGCTTTCTTT.

This clonotype was observed at least ten times. The rearrangement links TRBV11-2 to TRBJ2-2, with D perhaps given as TRBD1 or TRBD2 (5 bases each). Germline V gene lookup returns CDR1 SGHAT and CDR2 FQNNGV. The CDR3 runs to 13 residues. V was clipped by 10 bases and J by 5 bases, with 14 bases between them. CDR3: CAIGTQLTGELFF. The CDR3, as DNA: TGTGCCATCGGGACCCAACTTACCGGGGAGCTGTTTTTT.

This clonotype was seen many times. The V call is TRBV28, the J call TRBJ2-7; possibly TRBD1 for D (6 bases). Germline-derived CDR1 and CDR2 are MDHEN and SYDVKM. V gave up 5 bases and J gave up 6 bases, with 20 bases separating them. This CDR3 contains 15 residues. The CDR3: CASSPPQGDPSEQYF. The CDR3 nucleotides are TGTGCCAGCAGTCCCCCACAGGGTGACCCCTCCGAGCAGTACTTC. Full variable domain (outside the CDR3, taken from reference TRBV28 and TRBJ2-7): DVKVTQSSRYLVKRTGEKVFLECVQDMDHENMFWYRQDPGLGLRLIYFSYDVKMKEKGDIPEGYSVSREKKERFSLILESASTNQTSMYLCASSPPQGDPSEQYFGPGTRLTVT.

A few counts support this clonotype. This chain's CDR3 is CAISEMARDRDTDGYTF. The CDR3 DNA reads as TGTGCCATCAGCGAGATGGCCCGGGACAGGGATACTGATGGCTACACCTTC. This chain joins TRBV10-3 and TRBJ1-2; 9 nucleotides line up with TRBD1. The CDR3 runs 17 residues. V shed 6 bases and J 6 bases; nucleotides not matched to a gene: 17. From germline, CDR1 is ENHRY and CDR2 SYGVKD.

This clonotype was observed at least ten times. This rearrangement joins TRBV6-5 to TRBJ1-4; possibly TRBD1 for D (6 bases). Germline V lookup: CDR1 MNHEY, CDR2 SVGAGI. Trimming took 2 bases from V and 7 from J, leaving 14 bases between them. The CDR3 spans 15 residues. The CDR3 DNA sequence: TGTGCCAGCAGTTACCTGGCAGGGGTGCCTGAAAAACTGTTTTTT. Its protein is CASSYLAGVPEKLFF.

The genes are TRBV20-1 and TRBJ1-3; D perhaps matches TRBD1 (6 bases). The CDR3 has 13 amino acids. V was pared by 5 bases and J by 0 bases, with 8 bases between. Per germline, CDR1 DFQATT and CDR2 SNEGSKA (reference sequence). CDR3 loop: CSARTDSGNTIYF. The DNA for the CDR3 is TGCAGTGCTCGGACAGACTCTGGAAACACCATATATTTT.

This clonotype showed up many times. The chain employs TRBV10-3 and TRBJ2-5; possibly TRBD1 for D (5 bases). Germline lookup yields CDR1 ENHRY and CDR2 SYGVKD. The CDR3 length is 16 residues. V gave up 0 bases and J gave up 5 bases, with 16 bases separating them. In nucleotides, the CDR3 is TGTGCCATCAGTGAGTCGTGGGGCGTAGGCGTGGAGACCCAGTACTTC. Translation gives CAISESWGVGVETQYF.

This clonotype was recorded many times. The chain links TRBV7-3 to TRBJ2-7, with D possibly being TRBD2 (6 bases). V was cut by 3 bases and J by 5 bases, with 17 bases left in between. The V gene's germline CDR1 is SGHTA and CDR2 FQGTGA. The CDR3 covers 15 residues. The CDR3 region has the DNA TGTGCCAGCAGCTTTGGTAGTGGCGGGACCGACGAGCAGTACTTC. Translating it yields CASSFGSGGTDEQYF. The full variable domain, in which reference TRBV7-3 and TRBJ2-7 provide the parts outside the CDR3, is GAGVSQTPSNKVTEKGKYVELRCDPISGHTALYWYRQSLGQGPEFLIYFQGTGAADDSGLPNDRFFAVRPEGSVSTLKIQRTERGDSAVYLCASSFGSGGTDEQYFGPGTRLTVT.

Points on this clonotype: This could be a read error, since a much larger clone is one nucleotide away. This chain connects TRBV9 to TRBJ2-5; D gene ambiguous. The CDR3 covers 13 residues. Germline CDR1 reads SGDLS; CDR2 reads YYNGEE. Trimming cost V 0 bases and J 5 bases, with 8 bases left between them. The CDR3 reads CASSVESWETQYF. The DNA of the CDR3 is TGTGCCAGCAGCGTAGAGAGTTGGGAGACCCAGTACTTC.

This clonotype was counted between two and nine times. The chain employs TRBV10-3 and TRBJ2-1, with TRBD2 matching 14 bases. CDR3 length: 15 residues. The germline V gene encodes CDR1 ENHRY and CDR2 SYGVKD. J gave up 7 bases and V 6 bases, and 5 bases lay outside the gene matches. CDR3 bases: TGTGCCATCAGCCAGACTAGCGGGAGGGAGAATGAGCAGTTCTTC. It specifies CAISQTSGRENEQFF.

This clonotype was recorded a few times. The chain carries TRBV20-1 and TRBJ2-1, with TRBD2 matching over 14 bases. CDR3 size: 16 residues. Per the germline V gene, CDR1 is DFQATT and CDR2 is SNEGSKA (reference sequence). Trimming cost V 6 bases and J 8 bases; bases outside gene matches: 12. This chain's CDR3 is CSARGLAGGHLDEQFF. The CDR3 coding sequence is TGCAGTGCCCGTGGACTAGCGGGAGGCCACCTTGATGAGCAGTTCTTC.

This clonotype was seen repeatedly, ten times or more. The chain is built from TRBV28 and TRBJ2-1; D unclear. The CDR3 is made up of 14 amino acids. V was pared by 5 bases and J by 4 bases, with 12 bases between. The V gene's germline CDR1 is MDHEN and CDR2 SYDVKM. The CDR3 sequence: CASSGFLTYNEQFF. Here the CDR3 DNA reads TGTGCCAGCAGTGGGTTCCTGACTTACAATGAGCAGTTCTTC.

The genes are TRBV24-1 and TRBJ2-7, with 7 bases identical to TRBD1. Germline V CDR1 and CDR2: KGHDR, SFDVKD. This CDR3 is 15 amino acids long. J was trimmed by 2 bases and V by 4 bases; bases with no gene match: 7. CDR3 DNA: TGTGCCACCAGTGAGTCGACAGGGTATCCCTACGAGCAGTACTTC. Translating it yields CATSESTGYPYEQYF.

This clonotype was counted many times. This chain uses TRBV7-2 with TRBJ2-1; tentatively, D is TRBD2 (7 bases). Germline V CDR1 and CDR2: SGHTA, FQGNSA. V shed 5 bases and J shed 1 base, with 12 bases lying between them. The CDR3 is 15 residues long. Here the CDR3 reads CASSGRGGSYNEQFF. CDR3 sequence (DNA): TGTGCCAGCAGCGGGAGGGGGGGGTCCTACAATGAGCAGTTCTTC.

V usage is TRBV20-1 and J usage is TRBJ2-2, with D uncertain. Germline V lookup: CDR1 DFQATT, CDR2 SNEGSKA (reference sequence). This CDR3 spans 10 amino acids. The V and J ends lost 6 bases and 7 bases respectively, with 6 bases between them. CDR3 protein: CSALGGELFF. In DNA form, the CDR3 reads TGCAGTGCCTTAGGCGGGGAGCTGTTTTTT.